The rows below give T cell receptor beta chains drawn from one sample of a study of T cell repertoires in cytomegalovirus infection. Their specific antigens are unknown. A single record per CDR3 protein comes from TCRdb applying MiXCR to the reads. In the table there are 700,000 to 900,000 distinct CDR3 sequences, roughly 29% of which are singletons. Sequencing was performed on cultured CD8+ T cells from PBMCs, taken from culture after CMV antigen stimulation. The receptors derive from a human donor in good health (CMV status not recorded). Some clones in this sample may be carry-over from other donors' samples. The CDR3 runs from the conserved cysteine through the conserved F or W. Each record gives: CDR3 protein, CDR3 DNA, J gene, V gene, clone size, D gene. The D gene is left open where the match is weak. Size values are once, few and many counts, or a class for expanded clones, and some rows have none.

CDR3 protein: CASSFSGEAETQYF
CDR3 DNA: TGTGCCAGCAGTTTTTCAGGGGAGGCGGAGACCCAGTACTTC
J gene: TRBJ2-5
V gene: TRBV6-5
clone size: few
D gene: NA

CDR3 protein: CASSPAPWVEQYF
CDR3 DNA: TGTGCCAGCAGCCCCGCACCGTGGGTCGAGCAGTACTTC
J gene: TRBJ2-7
V gene: TRBV7-9
clone size: NA
D gene: NA

CDR3 protein: CASSVQLSTDTQYF
CDR3 DNA: TGTGCCAGCAGTGTCCAGCTTAGCACAGATACGCAGTATTTT
J gene: TRBJ2-3
V gene: TRBV2
clone size: NA
D gene: NA

CDR3 protein: CASSLHWDISYEQYF
CDR3 DNA: TGTGCCAGCAGCTTACATTGGGACATATCCTACGAGCAGTACTTC
J gene: TRBJ2-7
V gene: TRBV11-1
clone size: NA
D gene: NA

CDR3 protein: CASSPQDGDSYGYTF
CDR3 DNA: TGTGCCAGCTCACCACAAGATGGGGACAGCTATGGCTACACCTTC
J gene: TRBJ1-2
V gene: TRBV18
clone size: NA
D gene: TRBD1

CDR3 protein: CATRRPGTRTDTQYF
CDR3 DNA: TGTGCCACCCGCCGGCCAGGGACGCGCACAGATACGCAGTATTTT
J gene: TRBJ2-3
V gene: TRBV7-8
clone size: NA
D gene: NA

CDR3 protein: CASGTYAGELFF
CDR3 DNA: TGTGCTAGTGGCACGTACGCCGGGGAGCTGTTTTTT
J gene: TRBJ2-2
V gene: TRBV12-5
clone size: few
D gene: NA

CDR3 protein: CASSEAQGNEKLFF
CDR3 DNA: TGTGCCAGCAGTGAGGCACAGGGGAATGAAAAACTGTTTTTT
J gene: TRBJ1-4
V gene: TRBV2
clone size: few
D gene: TRBD1

CDR3 protein: CASSLIPGSYNEQFF
CDR3 DNA: TGTGCCAGCAGCTTGATCCCTGGCTCCTACAATGAGCAGTTCTTC
J gene: TRBJ2-1
V gene: TRBV5-6
clone size: NA
D gene: NA

CDR3 protein: CASSQEEVGREETQYF
CDR3 DNA: TGCGCCAGCAGCCAAGAAGAGGTGGGCAGGGAAGAGACCCAGTACTTC
J gene: TRBJ2-5
V gene: TRBV4-1
clone size: NA
D gene: NA

CDR3 protein: CASSLFGAPYGYTF
CDR3 DNA: TGTGCCAGCAGCTTATTTGGTGCACCCTATGGCTACACCTTC
J gene: TRBJ1-2
V gene: TRBV7-6
clone size: few
D gene: NA

CDR3 protein: CASREEGQLASEAFF
CDR3 DNA: TGTGCCAGTCGTGAAGAGGGACAACTCGCTTCTGAAGCTTTCTTT
J gene: TRBJ1-1
V gene: TRBV19
clone size: few
D gene: NA

CDR3 protein: CASSRMGQGTDTQYF
CDR3 DNA: TGTGCCAGCAGCCGCATGGGACAGGGAACAGATACGCAGTATTTT
J gene: TRBJ2-3
V gene: TRBV7-8
clone size: few
D gene: TRBD1

CDR3 protein: CASSLWGQGFEETQYF
CDR3 DNA: TGTGCCAGCAGTTTATGGGGACAGGGGTTCGAAGAGACCCAGTACTTC
J gene: TRBJ2-5
V gene: TRBV28
clone size: NA
D gene: TRBD1

CDR3 protein: CAISPTPGGVRNQPQHF
CDR3 DNA: TGTGCCATCAGCCCCACCCCGGGGGGGGTAAGGAATCAGCCCCAGCATTTT
J gene: TRBJ1-5
V gene: TRBV10-3
clone size: NA
D gene: NA

CDR3 protein: CASSEVAVNEQFF
CDR3 DNA: TGTGCCAGCAGTGAAGTGGCCGTCAATGAGCAGTTCTTC
J gene: TRBJ2-1
V gene: TRBV6-1
clone size: NA
D gene: NA

CDR3 protein: CASSWNRATSSYNSPLHF
CDR3 DNA: TGTGCCAGCAGTTGGAATAGGGCGACGAGCTCCTATAATTCACCCCTCCACTTT
J gene: TRBJ1-6
V gene: TRBV28
clone size: NA
D gene: NA

CDR3 protein: CASGPTESSYNEQFF
CDR3 DNA: TGCGCCAGCGGTCCGACCGAGAGCTCCTACAATGAGCAGTTCTTC
J gene: TRBJ2-1
V gene: TRBV4-1
clone size: NA
D gene: NA

CDR3 protein: CASSRDRGRYEAFF
CDR3 DNA: TGTGCCAGCAGCCGGGACAGGGGGCGATATGAAGCTTTCTTT
J gene: TRBJ1-1
V gene: TRBV7-8
clone size: many
D gene: TRBD1

CDR3 protein: CASSNGRYEQYF
CDR3 DNA: TGTGCCAGCAGCAACGGGAGATACGAGCAGTACTTC
J gene: TRBJ2-7
V gene: TRBV7-9
clone size: NA
D gene: NA

CDR3 protein: CASSPGGVKAFF
CDR3 DNA: TGTGCCAGCAGTCCCGGGGGGGTTAAAGCTTTCTTT
J gene: TRBJ1-1
V gene: TRBV12-3/TRBV12-4
clone size: NA
D gene: NA

CDR3 protein: CASSTTGILDTEAFF
CDR3 DNA: TGTGCCAGCAGCACCACAGGGATTTTGGACACTGAAGCTTTCTTT
J gene: TRBJ1-1
V gene: TRBV7-8
clone size: many
D gene: NA

CDR3 protein: CASSFAYEQFF
CDR3 DNA: TGTGCCAGCAGTTTCGCTTATGAGCAGTTCTTC
J gene: TRBJ2-1
V gene: TRBV7-2
clone size: many
D gene: NA

CDR3 protein: CASSLGVGFASHNQPQHF
CDR3 DNA: TGTGCCAGCAGTTTAGGGGTTGGGTTTGCATCTCACAATCAGCCCCAGCATTTT
J gene: TRBJ1-5
V gene: TRBV12-3/TRBV12-4
clone size: NA
D gene: NA

CDR3 protein: CASSLTGGAGKNIQYF
CDR3 DNA: TGTGCCAGCAGCTTGACGGGGGGCGCTGGCAAAAACATTCAGTACTTC
J gene: TRBJ2-4
V gene: TRBV7-3
clone size: NA
D gene: NA

CDR3 protein: CASSDGQGGLQETQYF
CDR3 DNA: TGTGCCAGCAGCGACGGGCAGGGTGGACTCCAAGAGACCCAGTACTTC
J gene: TRBJ2-5
V gene: TRBV25-1
clone size: few
D gene: NA

CDR3 protein: CASSFSLQGGNEQFF
CDR3 DNA: TGTGCCAGCAGCTTCTCGTTGCAGGGTGGCAATGAGCAGTTCTTC
J gene: TRBJ2-1
V gene: TRBV7-9
clone size: few
D gene: NA

CDR3 protein: CASSLGAGAPNEQYF
CDR3 DNA: TGCGCCAGCAGCCTCGGGGCGGGGGCGCCGAACGAGCAGTACTTC
J gene: TRBJ2-7
V gene: TRBV4-1
clone size: NA
D gene: NA

CDR3 protein: CASSIRQGLSMYTEAFF
CDR3 DNA: TGTGCCAGTAGTATAAGGCAGGGACTAAGCATGTACACTGAAGCTTTCTTT
J gene: TRBJ1-1
V gene: TRBV19
clone size: NA
D gene: NA

CDR3 protein: CASSQGTGMNTEAFF
CDR3 DNA: TGTGCCAGCAGCCAAGGGACAGGAATGAACACTGAAGCTTTCTTT
J gene: TRBJ1-1
V gene: TRBV7-3
clone size: NA
D gene: TRBD1

CDR3 protein: CASSPPQGPDTDTQYF
CDR3 DNA: TGTGCCAGCAGCCCCCCACAGGGCCCCGATACAGATACGCAGTATTTT
J gene: TRBJ2-3
V gene: TRBV7-9
clone size: many
D gene: NA

CDR3 protein: CASSPGEGTDTQYF
CDR3 DNA: TGTGCCAGCAGCCCCGGGGAGGGGACAGATACGCAGTATTTT
J gene: TRBJ2-3
V gene: TRBV5-8
clone size: NA
D gene: TRBD2

CDR3 protein: CASSIVDRRAGELFF
CDR3 DNA: TGTGCCAGTAGTATTGTAGATCGCAGGGCCGGGGAGCTGTTTTTT
J gene: TRBJ2-2
V gene: TRBV19
clone size: NA
D gene: NA

CDR3 protein: CASEGLPKRGAFF
CDR3 DNA: TGTGCCAGCGAGGGTCTGCCTAAACGAGGAGCTTTCTTT
J gene: TRBJ1-1
V gene: TRBV6-8
clone size: NA
D gene: NA

CDR3 protein: CASSRLSGGSPDSYNEQFF
CDR3 DNA: TGTGCCAGCAGCCGCCTATCGGGCGGCAGCCCCGACTCCTACAATGAGCAGTTCTTC
J gene: TRBJ2-1
V gene: TRBV7-9
clone size: NA
D gene: NA

CDR3 protein: CASSLRGGREAFF
CDR3 DNA: TGTGCCAGCAGTTTAAGGGGGGGTCGGGAAGCTTTCTTT
J gene: TRBJ1-1
V gene: TRBV27
clone size: few
D gene: NA

CDR3 protein: CASSIDRAALNGYTF
CDR3 DNA: TGTGCCAGCAGCATCGACAGGGCCGCTTTGAATGGCTACACCTTC
J gene: TRBJ1-2
V gene: TRBV6-5
clone size: many
D gene: TRBD1

CDR3 protein: CASIRTVLSEAFF
CDR3 DNA: TGTGCCAGCATTCGGACAGTCCTTAGTGAAGCTTTCTTT
J gene: TRBJ1-1
V gene: TRBV6-6
clone size: NA
D gene: NA

CDR3 protein: CASSWTRSSLHEQYF
CDR3 DNA: TGTGCCAGCAGCTGGACCCGGTCAAGTCTTCACGAGCAGTACTTC
J gene: TRBJ2-7
V gene: TRBV12-3/TRBV12-4
clone size: few
D gene: NA

CDR3 protein: CASSSNPGGGTEAFF
CDR3 DNA: TGTGCCAGCAGCTCTAATCCAGGGGGCGGCACTGAAGCTTTCTTT
J gene: TRBJ1-1
V gene: TRBV7-8
clone size: few
D gene: TRBD1

CDR3 protein: CATSRDGTGGYNSPLHF
CDR3 DNA: TGTGCCACCAGCAGAGACGGGACAGGGGGCTATAATTCACCCCTCCACTTT
J gene: TRBJ1-6
V gene: TRBV15
clone size: NA
D gene: TRBD1